One and the same sample provided the 22 T cell receptor beta chains below, sequenced in a study of cytomegalovirus exposure and HLA in healthy donors. A multiplex PCR was run with 60 Vbeta primers and 13 Jbeta primers. Here immunoSEQ multiplex PCR was the method, and the copy in TCRdb shows in-frame clones only, minus some. The table has about 140,000 clones, approximately 80% seen once. Sequencing input: PBMCs. Every receptor here comes from a woman in her forties or fifties in good health and CMV-seronegative.

The chain has TRBV4-3 and TRBJ2-7; a weak D match, TRBD1 (6 bases). CDR1 LGHNA and CDR2 YSLEER come from the germline V gene. Trimming removed 1 base at V and 5 bases at J, with 18 bases between. The CDR3 is 16 residues long. CDR3 coding DNA: TGCGCCAGCAGCCAAGGGTGGACAGACCCCCCACACGAGCAGTACTTC. Its protein product is CASSQGWTDPPHEQYF.

This clone was recorded once. The J gene is TRBJ2-3, the V gene TRBV5-6, with 8 bases identical to TRBD2. The V gene's germline CDR1 is SGHDT and CDR2 YYEEEE. Trimming cost V 3 bases and J 2 bases; bases outside gene matches: 2. The CDR3 contains 14 residues. As DNA, the CDR3 is TGTGCCAGCAGCTCCGGACTAGCCACAGATACGCAGTATTTT. Translation: CASSSGLATDTQYF.

This chain uses TRBV9 with TRBJ1-1; TRBD1 might be the D (6 bases). The CDR3 loop spans 15 amino acids. V was pared by 3 bases and J by 4 bases, with 16 bases between. CDR1 SGDLS and CDR2 YYNGEE come from the germline V gene. The CDR3 here is CASSAIPGEGTEAFF. CDR3 in DNA: TGTGCCAGCAGCGCCATCCCAGGGGAGGGCACTGAAGCTTTCTTT.

This chain connects TRBV5-4 to TRBJ2-4; the match to TRBD2 covers 7 bases. The V gene end was trimmed by 0 bases and the J gene end by 0 bases; junction bases not matched to a gene: 3. The germline V gene has CDR1 SGHNT and CDR2 YYREEE (reference sequence). CDR3 length: 16 residues. Here the CDR3 reads CASSLDGGGAKNIQYF. The CDR3, as DNA: TGTGCCAGCAGCTTGGACGGCGGGGGAGCCAAAAACATTCAGTACTTC.

The chain links TRBV7-2 to TRBJ2-7; the match to TRBD2 covers 11 bases. V lost 3 bases, J lost 6 bases, and 4 bases stayed unmatched. CDR3 length: 14 residues. Germline V gives CDR1 SGHTA, CDR2 FQGNSA. In DNA form, the CDR3 reads TGTGCCAGCAGCTTTAGCGGGGGGGCGATCGAGCAGTACTTC. This encodes CASSFSGGAIEQYF. The whole variable domain, filled in from reference TRBV7-2 and TRBJ2-7, reads GAGVSQSPSNKVTEKGKDVELRCDPISGHTALYWYRQSLGQGLEFLIYFQGNSAPDKSGLPSDRFSAERTGGSVSTLTIQRTQQEDSAVYLCASSFSGGAIEQYFGPGTRLTVT.

V gene TRBV5-1 combines with J gene TRBJ2-5, with 7 bases matching TRBD1. Germline loops: CDR1 SGHRS, CDR2 YFSETQ. J gave up 1 base and V 0 bases, and 3 bases lay outside the gene matches. The CDR3 has 15 amino acids. In nucleotides, the CDR3 is TGCGCCAGCAGCTTGGAGGGACAGAGCCAAGAGACCCAGTACTTC. It translates to CASSLEGQSQETQYF.

The rearrangement joins TRBV5-6 to TRBJ1-2; D gene unclear. In germline, CDR1 is SGHDT, CDR2 YYEEEE. V was trimmed by 3 bases and J by 5 bases, leaving 8 bases between them. The CDR3 is 12 residues long. CDR3 amino acids: CASSSAEYGYTF. CDR3 nucleotides: TGTGCCAGCAGCTCTGCAGAATATGGCTACACCTTC.

This chain joins TRBV9 and TRBJ2-7, with TRBD2 identical over 10 bases. Unmatched junction bases numbered 0, after V lost 0 bases and J lost 3 bases. The CDR3 sequence is 14 residues long. The germline V gene encodes CDR1 SGDLS and CDR2 YYNGEE. CDR3 bases: TGTGCCAGCAGCGTAGGGACTAGCGGCTACGAGCAGTACTTC. Its translation is CASSVGTSGYEQYF.

This chain connects TRBV5-1 to TRBJ2-4, with TRBD2 identical over 13 bases. The germline CDR1 and CDR2 sequences are SGHRS and YFSETQ. The CDR3 spans 15 residues. V trimming: 3 bases; J trimming: 4 bases; junction bases outside the gene matches: 1. CDR3 sequence (DNA): TGCGCCAGCAGCTCGACTAGCGGGGGGAAAAACATTCAGTACTTC. Protein product: CASSSTSGGKNIQYF.

Of note for this clone: Germline and junction disagree at one end, which may indicate a read error. The chain employs TRBV6-6 and TRBJ1-5, with D maybe TRBD1 (5 bases). This CDR3 region has 15 residues. Germline CDR1 MNHNY, CDR2 SVGAGI (reference sequence). The CDR3: CSSSSREGINQPQHF. The DNA for the CDR3 is TGTTCCAGCAGTAGCAGGGAGGGAATCAATCAGCCCCAGCATTTT.

This chain uses TRBV19 with TRBJ1-3; no reliable D call. The CDR3 runs to 14 residues. Germline values: CDR1 LNHDA, CDR2 SQIVND (reference sequence). V was pared by 3 bases and J by 0 bases, with 6 bases between. CDR3 in amino acids: CASSMTHSGNTIYF. The DNA of the CDR3 is TGTGCCAGTAGTATGACACACTCTGGAAACACCATATATTTT.

V and J are TRBV2 and TRBJ2-2; a weak D match, TRBD1 (5 bases). V lost 4 bases and J lost 4, with 13 bases in between. CDR1 SNHLY and CDR2 FYNNEI come from the germline V gene. CDR3 length: 15 amino acids. CDR3 in DNA: TGTGCCAGCAGTGTCGGCCAGGGCAGCACCGGGGAGCTGTTTTTT. Translating gives CASSVGQGSTGELFF.

V usage is TRBV4-1 and J usage is TRBJ2-5; D is unclear. The germline V gene encodes CDR1 MGHRA and CDR2 YSYEKL. CDR3 length equals 13 residues. Trimming pared 1 base from V and 3 bases from J, leaving 6 bases between. The CDR3 DNA sequence: TGCGCCAGCAGCCAAGTCCCAGAAGAGACCCAGTACTTC. Encoded protein: CASSQVPEETQYF.

Worth noting for this clone: One end of the junction fails to match germline, which may point to a read error. V and J are TRBV5-6 and TRBJ1-2; perhaps TRBD1 as D (5 bases). The CDR3 covers 13 residues. Germline lookup yields CDR1 SGHDT and CDR2 YYEEEE. The CDR3 here is CASSFGGVLRYPF. CDR3 nucleotide sequence: TGTGCCAGCAGCTTCGGGGGGGTCTTACGCTACCCCTTC.

This rearrangement joins TRBV5-4 to TRBJ2-5; 7 nucleotides agree with TRBD2. V lost 0 bases to trimming and J lost 5 bases; unmatched junction nucleotides: 1. CDR3 length equals 13 residues. Germline CDR1 and CDR2: SGHNT and YYREEE (reference sequence). The CDR3 spells CASSLAGRETQYF. The CDR3 DNA reads TGTGCCAGCAGCTTGGCCGGGAGGGAGACCCAGTACTTC. Full variable domain (rest looked up from reference TRBV5-4 and TRBJ2-5): ETGVTQSPTHLIKTRGQQVTLRCSSQSGHNTVSWYQQALGQGPQFIFQYYREEENGRGNFPPRFSGLQFPNYSSELNVNALELDDSALYLCASSLAGRETQYFGPGTRLLVL.

This chain uses TRBV5-1 with TRBJ2-1; 13 bases agree with TRBD2. J gave up 9 bases and V 2 bases, and 2 bases lay outside the gene matches. The CDR3 spans 14 residues. The germline V gene has CDR1 SGHRS and CDR2 YFSETQ. CDR3: CASSLGLAGVEQFF. The CDR3, as DNA: TGCGCCAGCAGCTTAGGACTAGCGGGGGTTGAGCAGTTCTTC.

DNA of the CDR3: TGCAGCGTTGAAGATCGGACAGGGGGGGCCTACGAGCAGTACTTC. Translating gives CSVEDRTGGAYEQYF. The gene calls are TRBV29-1 and TRBJ2-7; 10 bases are a match to TRBD1. Unmatched junction bases numbered 4, after V lost 0 bases and J lost 2 bases. Germline CDR1 and CDR2: SQVTM and ANQGSEA. This CDR3 is built from 15 residues.

The rearrangement links TRBV7-8 to TRBJ1-1, with 8 nucleotides matching TRBD1. J lost 7 bases, V lost 0 bases, and 7 bases had no gene match. This CDR3 spans 15 amino acids. Germline V gene data show CDR1 as SGHVS and CDR2 as FQNEAQ. CDR3 amino acids: CASSLASDREIEAFF. The CDR3 DNA follows: TGTGCCAGCAGCTTAGCCTCGGACAGGGAAATTGAAGCTTTCTTT.

This clone was seen only once. The chain uses TRBV5-1 and TRBJ2-1, with D perhaps matching TRBD1 (5 bases). Trimming cost V 2 bases and J 7 bases, with 19 bases left between them. Germline CDR1 reads SGHRS; CDR2 reads YFSETQ. This CDR3 spans 16 amino acids. The CDR3 is CASSFSLGDLTNEQFF. CDR3 nucleotide sequence: TGCGCCAGCAGCTTCTCCCTAGGGGATCTGACGAATGAGCAGTTCTTC.

This CDR3 reads CAWRTGNSPLHF. The CDR3, as DNA: TGTGCCTGGAGAACGGGGAATTCACCCCTCCACTTT. This chain uses TRBV30 with TRBJ1-6; unclear D gene. V shed 3 bases and J shed 7 bases, with 7 bases lying between them. CDR3 length equals 12 residues. Germline V gene lookup returns CDR1 GTSNPN and CDR2 SVGIG (reference sequence).

The rearrangement joins TRBV25-1 to TRBJ1-3, with D perhaps matching TRBD1 (5 bases). The CDR3 has 13 amino acids. The V gene lost 4 bases and the J gene lost 2 bases, with 6 bases spanning the gap. CDR1 and CDR2 (germline): MGHDK, SYGVNS. The CDR3 protein is CASSVGAGNTIYF. Here the CDR3 DNA reads TGTGCCAGCAGTGTAGGGGCTGGAAACACCATATATTTT.

This clone was seen only once. CDR3 in amino acids: CASSGDRGYEAFF. The CDR3 DNA follows: TGTGCCAGCAGTGGCGACAGGGGATATGAAGCTTTCTTT. This sequence joins TRBV6-1 and TRBJ1-1, with 8 bases fitting TRBD1. Germline V gene sequence: CDR1 MNHNS, CDR2 SASEGT. The CDR3 is made up of 13 amino acids. V shed 4 bases and J 7 bases; nucleotides not matched to a gene: 5.